The present entry profiles one T cell receptor (beta chain) with its context. The sample is drawn from a study of T cells in tuberculosis. The assay was immunoSEQ multiplex PCR, and TCRdb's table has in-frame clones only and misses some. Here the sample spans about 59,000 clones, approximately 80% being singletons. Cells were sorted from thawed PBMC rested overnight and stained with GMM-loaded CD1B tetramer, viability dye and anti-CD3. The CD1B tetramers carried C32 glucose monomycolate purified from Rhodococcus equi. The CDR3 loop spans 13 amino acids. The germline V gene has CDR1 KGHSH and CDR2 LQKENI. V lost 2 bases to trimming and J lost 4 bases; unmatched junction nucleotides: 0.

The V call is TRBV18, the J call TRBJ2-3, with 7 nucleotides matching TRBD1. Sequencing input: CD1b-GMM tetramer-negative cells sorted from PBMCs. This sequence was found in an adult woman with latent tuberculosis. The CDR3 bases are TGTGCCAGCTCACCAGGGACAGCAGATACGCAGTATTTT. Its protein product is CASSPGTADTQYF.